These 5 T cell receptor beta chains were all obtained from the same sample, sequenced in a study of blood T cell repertoires in COVID-19. Sequencing used immunoSEQ multiplex PCR; TCRdb keeps in-frame clones, though not all of them. The sample shows 100,000 or so clones, more than 70% of them seen only once. The specimen was peripheral blood. The receptors stem from a woman aged 30 to 39 with acute or convalescent COVID-19.

The V and J genes are TRBV5-6 and TRBJ1-1; D perhaps matches TRBD1 (6 bases). The CDR3 is 14 amino acids. Germline loops: CDR1 SGHDT, CDR2 YYEEEE. Deletions cut 2 bases from V and 6 bases from J, with 14 bases between. This chain's CDR3 is CASSFGTGSAEAFF. CDR3 coding DNA: TGTGCCAGCAGCTTTGGTACAGGGTCCGCTGAAGCTTTCTTT.

The V call is TRBV9, the J call TRBJ2-1; D might be TRBD2 (5 bases). CDR1 is SGDLS, CDR2 YYNGEE, per germline. V was pared by 1 base and J by 7 bases, with 21 bases between. The CDR3 sequence is 17 residues long. CDR3 DNA: TGTGCCAGCAGCGTAAGTTCCCAAGCGGTTTTGGGAAATGAGCAGTTCTTC. It yields the protein CASSVSSQAVLGNEQFF.

This sequence joins TRBV7-9 and TRBJ1-5; D uncertain. V was cut by 2 bases and J by 4 bases, with 6 bases left in between. From germline, CDR1 is SEHNR and CDR2 FQNEAQ (reference sequence). The CDR3 is 13 amino acids. The CDR3 DNA reads TGTGCCAGCAGCTTACCGGGGAATCAGCCCCAGCATTTT. This codes for CASSLPGNQPQHF.

This rearrangement joins TRBV5-6 to TRBJ1-3; 7 bases match TRBD1. CDR3 length equals 15 residues. The junction had 3 bases not matched to a gene; V was cut back by 3 bases and J by 0 bases. In germline, CDR1 is SGHDT, CDR2 YYEEEE. CDR3 region: CASSWGQSSGNTIYF. CDR3 nucleotide sequence: TGTGCCAGCAGCTGGGGACAGTCCTCTGGAAACACCATATATTTT. Supplemented by reference TRBV5-6 and TRBJ1-3, the full variable domain reads DAGVTQSPTHLIKTRGQQVTLRCSPKSGHDTVSWYQQALGQGPQFIFQYYEEEERQRGNFPDRFSGHQFPNYSSELNVNALLLGDSALYLCASSWGQSSGNTIYFGEGSWLTVV.

The chain carries TRBV19 and TRBJ2-2; D remains unclear. CDR1 and CDR2 (germline): LNHDA, SQIVND (reference sequence). The V end lost 1 base, the J end lost 4 bases, and 10 bases lay between the germline ends. The CDR3 extends over 15 amino acids. CDR3 nucleotide sequence: TGTGCCAGTAGTATAGGTTCAGCGAGCACCGGGGAGCTGTTTTTT. Its protein product is CASSIGSASTGELFF.